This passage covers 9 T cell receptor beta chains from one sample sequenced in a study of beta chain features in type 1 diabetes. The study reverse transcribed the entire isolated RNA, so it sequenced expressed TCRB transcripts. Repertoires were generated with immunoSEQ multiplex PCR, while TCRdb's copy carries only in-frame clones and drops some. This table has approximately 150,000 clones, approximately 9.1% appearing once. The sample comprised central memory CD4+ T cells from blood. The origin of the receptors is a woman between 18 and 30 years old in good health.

In nucleotides, the CDR3 is TGTGCCTGGAGTGTAGGTTGGACAGGGGGAGACACTGAAGCTTTCTTT. Translated, it gives CAWSVGWTGGDTEAFF. The chain recombines TRBV30 with TRBJ1-1, with 10 bases matching TRBD1. The germline V gene encodes CDR1 GTSNPN and CDR2 SVGIG (reference sequence). The ends lost 0 bases at V and 3 bases at J; junction bases unmatched: 7. The CDR3 contains 16 residues.

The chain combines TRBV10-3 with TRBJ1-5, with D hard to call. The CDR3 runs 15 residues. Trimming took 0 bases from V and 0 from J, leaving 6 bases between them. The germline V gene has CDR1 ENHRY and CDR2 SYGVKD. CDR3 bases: TGTGCCATCAGTGAGTCTGACACTAGCAATCAGCCCCAGCATTTT. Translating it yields CAISESDTSNQPQHF.

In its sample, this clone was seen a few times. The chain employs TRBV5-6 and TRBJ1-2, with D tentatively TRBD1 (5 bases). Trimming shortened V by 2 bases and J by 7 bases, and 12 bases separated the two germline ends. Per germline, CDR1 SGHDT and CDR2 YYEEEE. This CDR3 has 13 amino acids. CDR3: CASSFPGGAGYTF. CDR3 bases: TGTGCCAGCAGCTTCCCGGGGGGAGCTGGCTACACCTTC.

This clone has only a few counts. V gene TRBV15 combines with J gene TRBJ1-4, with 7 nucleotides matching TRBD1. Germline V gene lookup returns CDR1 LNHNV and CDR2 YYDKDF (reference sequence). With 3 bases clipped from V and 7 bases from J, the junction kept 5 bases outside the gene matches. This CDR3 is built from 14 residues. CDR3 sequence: CATSSNTGAEKLFF. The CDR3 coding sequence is TGTGCCACCAGCAGTAATACAGGGGCTGAAAAACTGTTTTTT.

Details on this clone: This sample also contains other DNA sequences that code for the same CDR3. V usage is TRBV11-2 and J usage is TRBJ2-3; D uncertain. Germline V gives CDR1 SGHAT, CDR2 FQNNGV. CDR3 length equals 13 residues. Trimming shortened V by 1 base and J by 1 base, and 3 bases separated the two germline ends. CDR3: CASSLAGTDTQYF. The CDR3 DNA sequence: TGTGCCAGCAGCTTAGCGGGCACAGATACGCAGTATTTT.

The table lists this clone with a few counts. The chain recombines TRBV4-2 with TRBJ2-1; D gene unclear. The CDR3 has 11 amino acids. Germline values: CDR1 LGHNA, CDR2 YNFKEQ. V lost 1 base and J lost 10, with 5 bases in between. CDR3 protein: CASSQAQEQFF. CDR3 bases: TGTGCCAGCAGCCAAGCTCAGGAGCAGTTCTTC.

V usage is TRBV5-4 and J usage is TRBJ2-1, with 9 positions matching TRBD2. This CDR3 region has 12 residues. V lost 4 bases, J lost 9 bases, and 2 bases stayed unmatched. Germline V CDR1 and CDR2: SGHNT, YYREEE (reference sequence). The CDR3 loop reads CASSSSGSEQFF. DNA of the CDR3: TGTGCCAGCAGCAGTAGCGGGAGTGAGCAGTTCTTC.

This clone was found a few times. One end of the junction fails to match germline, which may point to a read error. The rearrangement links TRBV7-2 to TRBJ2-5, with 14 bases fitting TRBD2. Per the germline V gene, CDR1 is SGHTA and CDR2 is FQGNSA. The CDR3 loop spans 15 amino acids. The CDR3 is CAGSPRLAGGETQYF. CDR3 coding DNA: TGTGCCGGCAGCCCTCGACTAGCGGGGGGGGAGACCCAGTACTTC.

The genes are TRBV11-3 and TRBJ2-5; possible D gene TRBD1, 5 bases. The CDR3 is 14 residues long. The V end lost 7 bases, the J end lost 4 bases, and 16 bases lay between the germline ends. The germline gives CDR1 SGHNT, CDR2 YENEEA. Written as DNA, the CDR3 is TGTGCCAGCACCGCTTCTGGGGCCACAGAGACCCAGTACTTC. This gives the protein CASTASGATETQYF.